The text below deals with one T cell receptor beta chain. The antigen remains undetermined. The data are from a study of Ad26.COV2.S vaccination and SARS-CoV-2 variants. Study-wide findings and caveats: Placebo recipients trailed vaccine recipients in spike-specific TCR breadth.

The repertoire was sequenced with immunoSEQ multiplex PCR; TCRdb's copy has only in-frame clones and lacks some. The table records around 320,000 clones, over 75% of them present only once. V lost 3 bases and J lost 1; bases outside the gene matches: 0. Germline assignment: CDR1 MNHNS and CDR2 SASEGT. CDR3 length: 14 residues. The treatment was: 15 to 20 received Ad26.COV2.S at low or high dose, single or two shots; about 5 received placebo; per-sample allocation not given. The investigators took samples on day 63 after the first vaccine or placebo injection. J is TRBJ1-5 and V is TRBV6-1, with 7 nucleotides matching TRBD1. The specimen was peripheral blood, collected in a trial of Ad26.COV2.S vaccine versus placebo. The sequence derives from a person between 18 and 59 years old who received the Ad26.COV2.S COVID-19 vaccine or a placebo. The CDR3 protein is CASSDRGSNQPQHF. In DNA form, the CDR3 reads TGTGCCAGCAGTGACAGGGGGAGCAATCAGCCCCAGCATTTT.